This is a list of T cell receptor beta chains from one sample in a study of spatial heterogeneity in lung cancer. TCRdb itself ran the 5' RACE reads through MiXCR, one entry per CDR3 protein. The sample carries 25,000 or so distinct CDR3 sequences, 5.4% recorded once. The sample consisted of PBMCs, taken at follow-up. The receptors were gathered from a female donor with early-stage non-small cell lung cancer. CDR3s include the opening cysteine and the closing phenylalanine or tryptophan. Fields, in order: D gene, J gene, clone size, V gene, CDR3 protein, CDR3 DNA. D genes are given only for firm matches. The size field is filled for only some rows; it gives once, few, many or a size class.

>-|TRBJ2-2|many|TRBV4-1
CASSQDRGAGTGELFF
TGCGCCAGCAGCCAAGATCGGGGGGCCGGGACCGGGGAGCTGTTTTTT
>-|TRBJ2-7|-|TRBV6-2/TRBV6-3
CASSYSTGAEQYF
TGTGCCAGCAGTTACTCGACGGGGGCCGAGCAGTACTTC
>-|TRBJ2-1|many|TRBV7-2
CASSIPSWSAGDEQFF
TGTGCCAGCAGCATACCTTCGTGGAGCGCCGGGGATGAGCAGTTCTTC
>-|TRBJ1-5|many|TRBV4-3
CASSQVNSNQPQHF
TGCGCCAGCAGCCAAGTGAATAGCAATCAGCCCCAGCATTTT
>-|TRBJ2-7|-|TRBV7-3
CVSSSSSYEQYF
TGTGTCAGCAGCTCAAGCTCCTACGAGCAGTACTTC
>-|TRBJ1-1|many|TRBV4-3
CASSQVAVGEAFF
TGCGCCAGCAGCCAAGTGGCGGTAGGGGAAGCTTTCTTT
>TRBD1|TRBJ2-3|many|TRBV27
CASTPGTETFTDTQYF
TGTGCCAGCACCCCCGGGACAGAGACCTTCACAGATACGCAGTATTTT
>TRBD1|TRBJ2-5|many|TRBV10-3
CAISDGGQGETQYF
TGTGCCATCAGTGACGGGGGACAGGGAGAGACCCAGTACTTC
>TRBD2|TRBJ2-5|many|TRBV7-3
CASSLREGETQYF
TGTGCCAGCAGCTTAAGGGAGGGAGAGACCCAGTACTTC
>-|TRBJ2-7|many|TRBV28
CATLLGSSWGGTGSYEQYF
TGTGCCACCCTTTTAGGCTCCAGCTGGGGGGGGACAGGATCCTACGAGCAGTACTTC
>-|TRBJ2-7|many|TRBV7-2
CASSLGQREQYF
TGTGCCAGCAGCTTAGGGCAACGCGAGCAGTACTTC
>-|TRBJ2-7|many|TRBV7-9
CASSTQSESGLYYEQYF
TGTGCCAGCAGCACCCAGAGTGAGTCGGGACTGTACTACGAGCAGTACTTC